This T cell receptor (beta chain) emerged from a study of T cell repertoires in ileal Crohn's disease (dated 2019 in TCRdb). Study-wide context: Median disease duration was roughly 8 years, and 30% to 45% of patients were identified as active smokers at the time of surgery. A Rutgeerts score above i0 was used to define endoscopic postoperative recurrence. All patients had surgery for a complication: stricturing disease in around 60% and penetrating disease in around 40%. Roughly half of the patients were given postoperative therapy, with ten to eleven receiving thiopurines and 18 receiving anti-TNF agents. MI samples consisted of biopsies taken from the proximal margin of the surgical specimen. The study was conducted in parallel with a multicentre cohort built to find predictors of early endoscopic recurrence after ileocolonic resection. TCR repertoire analysis was performed in approximately 52 Crohn's disease patients drawn from a prospective multicentre cohort. For commercial TCRB immunosequencing, approximately 500 nanograms of biopsy DNA were submitted for each sample. The study sequenced about 150 mucosal samples from 50 to 65 patients, taken at several locations on the surgical specimen and at postoperative endoscopy.

General findings and caveats noted by the study authors: Higher percentages of high-frequency clones at the time of surgery were linked to endoscopic recurrence, and every patient with clonality above 26.8% (18/57) had recurrence. Compared with CD4 T cells, sorted CD8 T cells held more high-frequency clones, which suggests that the mucosal expansions were mostly CD8. Mucosal CD4 and CD8 T cells were sorted and sequenced only in a subgroup of patients, whose size was not stated. A significantly higher proportion of clonal expansions was observed in active smokers at surgery than in non-smokers (about 25% vs 20%, p=0.02).

Receptor libraries were prepared by the immunoSEQ multiplex PCR assay. Adaptive Biotechnology amplified the CDR3 regions from genomic DNA with a two-step multiplex PCR designed to control amplification bias. Primers for every V and J gene segment were used in the first PCR, and barcodes and Illumina adapters were added in the second PCR. CDR3 libraries were sequenced on an Illumina instrument. In the paper's pipeline: The analysis used both the pipelines supplied by the vendor and custom analysis of the raw data in R/Bioconductor with R version 3.3.0. Clonality, ranging from 0 to 1, was calculated as the inverse of the normalised Shannon entropy of all productive clones. The repertoire share taken up by the top 100 clones defined high-frequency clones, and only clones that passed a 95% confidence test were kept. The Simpson index measured repertoire diversity, and the Morisita-Horn index measured overlap between samples. In its TCRdb copy, this immuneACCESS table keeps in-frame sequences only and misses some clones. Where compared with another copy, unresolved V genes explain less than half of these, and the others have no known cause. V, J and clone size are those of that table, while D and trimming were read from the DNA. This sample is represented by fewer than 7,500 clones; about 78% of them were singletons. The biggest ten clones account for more than 40% of the sample.

This specimen's time point label, interpreted: proximal margin of the surgical specimen (macroscopically non-inflamed). Eligible patients were adults with ileal or ileocolonic Crohn's disease who had an indication for ileocolonic resection. Before DNA extraction, whole ileal mucosal biopsies were kept frozen at -80 degrees C. Genomic DNA was extracted from frozen whole biopsies using a TRizol-based method and was quantified with a NanoDrop 2000 spectrophotometer. This clone qualifies as medium-sized (0.01 to 0.1%). It lacks a known antigen. No per-base quality is available; no much larger clone lies one base away. In the germline V gene, CDR1 corresponds to MNHNS and CDR2 to SASEGT. The CDR3 numbers 16 residues from cysteine through phenylalanine. Solely the CDR3 DNA is kept, with 48 bases framed from the first base. Cut back by 0 bases and 0 bases, the V and J ends lie 8 bases apart.

This chain is built from TRBV6-1 and TRBJ2-2, with TRBD2 perhaps the D gene, on 6 matching bases. The sequenced sample was ileal tissue. This sequence originates from an adult with Crohn's disease. The DNA sequence reads TGTGCCAGCAGTGAAGCGGTAGCGGCGAACACCGGGGAGCTGTTTTTT. It translates to CASSEAVAANTGELFF.